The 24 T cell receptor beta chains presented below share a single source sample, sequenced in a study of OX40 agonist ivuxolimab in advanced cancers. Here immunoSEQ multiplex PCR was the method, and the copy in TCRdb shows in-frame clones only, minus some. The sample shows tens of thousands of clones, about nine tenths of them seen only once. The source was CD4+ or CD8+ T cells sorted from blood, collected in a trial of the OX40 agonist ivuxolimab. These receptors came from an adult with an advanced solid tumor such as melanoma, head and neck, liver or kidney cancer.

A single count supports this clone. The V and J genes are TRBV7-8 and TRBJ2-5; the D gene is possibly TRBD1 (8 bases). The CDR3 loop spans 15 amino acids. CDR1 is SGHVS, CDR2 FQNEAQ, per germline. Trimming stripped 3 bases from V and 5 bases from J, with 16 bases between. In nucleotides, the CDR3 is TGTGCCAGCAGCTTCCCGACAGGGGAGGGGGAGACCCAGTACTTC. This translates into CASSFPTGEGETQYF.

As DNA, the CDR3 is TGTGCCAGCAGTGCGACAGGGGGCGCGGGCTACGAGCAGTACTTC. Protein: CASSATGGAGYEQYF. This chain uses TRBV28 with TRBJ2-7; TRBD1 matches 10 bases. CDR1 and CDR2 from the germline V gene are MDHEN and SYDVKM. There are 15 residues in the CDR3. The V segment lost 5 bases and the J segment 3 bases; nucleotides outside the gene matches: 7.

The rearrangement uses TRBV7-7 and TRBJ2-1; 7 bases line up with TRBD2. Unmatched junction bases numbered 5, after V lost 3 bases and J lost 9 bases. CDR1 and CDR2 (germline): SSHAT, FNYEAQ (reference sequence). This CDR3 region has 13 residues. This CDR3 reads CASSFRGDGEQFF. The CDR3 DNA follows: TGTGCCAGCAGCTTCCGGGGGGATGGTGAGCAGTTCTTC.

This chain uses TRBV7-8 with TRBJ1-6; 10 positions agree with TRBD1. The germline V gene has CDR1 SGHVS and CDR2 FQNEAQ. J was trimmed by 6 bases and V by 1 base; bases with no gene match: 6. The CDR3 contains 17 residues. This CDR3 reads CASSLGPGQGVNSPLHF. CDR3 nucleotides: TGTGCCAGCAGCTTAGGGCCCGGACAGGGGGTTAATTCACCCCTCCACTTT.

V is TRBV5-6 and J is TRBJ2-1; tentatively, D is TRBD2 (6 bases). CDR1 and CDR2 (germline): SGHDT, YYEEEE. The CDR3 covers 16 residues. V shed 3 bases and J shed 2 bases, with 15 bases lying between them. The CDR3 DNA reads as TGTGCCAGCAGCTACCGGGGTAGCGGAACCTACAATGAGCAGTTCTTC. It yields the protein CASSYRGSGTYNEQFF.

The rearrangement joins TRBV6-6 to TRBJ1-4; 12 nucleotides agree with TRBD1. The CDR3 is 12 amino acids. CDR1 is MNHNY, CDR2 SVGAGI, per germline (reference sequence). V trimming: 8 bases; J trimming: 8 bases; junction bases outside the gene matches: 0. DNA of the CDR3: TGTGCCAGCGGGACAGGGGGCGAAAAACTGTTTTTT. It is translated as CASGTGGEKLFF.

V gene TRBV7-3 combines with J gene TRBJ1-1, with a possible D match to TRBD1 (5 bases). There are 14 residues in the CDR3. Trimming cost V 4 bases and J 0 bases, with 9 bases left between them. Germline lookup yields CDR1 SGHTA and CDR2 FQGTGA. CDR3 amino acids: CASSSGTVNTEAFF. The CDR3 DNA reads TGTGCCAGCAGCTCCGGGACCGTGAACACTGAAGCTTTCTTT.

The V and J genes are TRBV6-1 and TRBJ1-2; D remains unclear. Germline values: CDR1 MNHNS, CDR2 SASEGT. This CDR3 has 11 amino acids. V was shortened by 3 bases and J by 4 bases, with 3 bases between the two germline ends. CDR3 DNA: TGTGCCAGCAGTGACGTCTATGGCTACACCTTC. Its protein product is CASSDVYGYTF.

For the CDR3, the DNA is TGTGCCAGTAGTATAGGGGTTCTTGACACTGAAGCTTTCTTT. This encodes CASSIGVLDTEAFF. This chain joins TRBV19 and TRBJ1-1; D not resolved. The V gene's germline CDR1 is LNHDA and CDR2 SQIVND (reference sequence). The CDR3 runs 14 residues. V was shortened by 1 base and J by 3 bases, with 9 bases between the two germline ends.

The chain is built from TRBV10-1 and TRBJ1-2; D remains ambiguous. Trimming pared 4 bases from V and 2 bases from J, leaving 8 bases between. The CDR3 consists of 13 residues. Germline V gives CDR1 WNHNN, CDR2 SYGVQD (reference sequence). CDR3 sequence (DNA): TGCGCCAGCAGTGCGGGCAGCAACTATGGCTACACCTTC. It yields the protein CASSAGSNYGYTF.

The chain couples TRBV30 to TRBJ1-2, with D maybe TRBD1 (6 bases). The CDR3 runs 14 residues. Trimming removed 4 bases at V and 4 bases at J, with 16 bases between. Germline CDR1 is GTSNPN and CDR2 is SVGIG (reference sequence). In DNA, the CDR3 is TGTGCCTGGACGATGGACAGAACCTTCTATGGCTACACCTTC. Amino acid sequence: CAWTMDRTFYGYTF.

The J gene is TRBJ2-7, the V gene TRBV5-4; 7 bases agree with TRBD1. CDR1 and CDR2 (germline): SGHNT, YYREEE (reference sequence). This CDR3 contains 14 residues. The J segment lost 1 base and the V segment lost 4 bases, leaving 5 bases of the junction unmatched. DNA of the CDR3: TGTGCCAGCAGCAAAAAGGACAGGTCCTACGAGCAGTACTTC. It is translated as CASSKKDRSYEQYF.

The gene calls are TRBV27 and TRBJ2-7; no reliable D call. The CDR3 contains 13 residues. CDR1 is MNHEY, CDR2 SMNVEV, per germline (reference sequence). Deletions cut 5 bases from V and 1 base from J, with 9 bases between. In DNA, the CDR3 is TGTGCCAGCAGTCGACCACAATCCTACGAGCAGTACTTC. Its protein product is CASSRPQSYEQYF.

The CDR3 sequence is CASSQQSGTSGRGPYNEQFF. For the CDR3, the DNA is TGCGCCAGCAGCCAACAAAGCGGGACTAGCGGGAGAGGCCCCTACAATGAGCAGTTCTTC. The rearrangement links TRBV4-1 to TRBJ2-1; 14 bases agree with TRBD2. CDR1 is MGHRA, CDR2 YSYEKL, per germline. The J segment lost 2 bases and the V segment lost 2 bases, leaving 11 bases of the junction unmatched. The CDR3 has 20 residues.

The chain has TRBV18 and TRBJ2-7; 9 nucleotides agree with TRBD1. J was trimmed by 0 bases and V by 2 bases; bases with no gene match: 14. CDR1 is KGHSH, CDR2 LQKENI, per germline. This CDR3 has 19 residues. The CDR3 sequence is CASSPTLGQGAKVSYEQYF. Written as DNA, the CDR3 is TGTGCCAGCTCACCAACGTTGGGACAGGGTGCCAAGGTCTCCTACGAGCAGTACTTC.

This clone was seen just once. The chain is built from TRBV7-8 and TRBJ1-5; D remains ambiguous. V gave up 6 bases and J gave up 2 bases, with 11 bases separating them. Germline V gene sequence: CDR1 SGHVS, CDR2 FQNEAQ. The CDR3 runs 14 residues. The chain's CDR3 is CASSTRGRNQPQHF. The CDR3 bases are TGTGCCAGCAGTACACGTGGACGCAATCAGCCCCAGCATTTT.

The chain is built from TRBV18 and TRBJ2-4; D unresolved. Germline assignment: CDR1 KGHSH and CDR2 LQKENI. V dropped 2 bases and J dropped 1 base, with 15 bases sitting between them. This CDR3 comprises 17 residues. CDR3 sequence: CASSPTGKAGAKNIQYF. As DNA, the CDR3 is TGTGCCAGCTCACCAACTGGGAAGGCCGGGGCCAAAAACATTCAGTACTTC.

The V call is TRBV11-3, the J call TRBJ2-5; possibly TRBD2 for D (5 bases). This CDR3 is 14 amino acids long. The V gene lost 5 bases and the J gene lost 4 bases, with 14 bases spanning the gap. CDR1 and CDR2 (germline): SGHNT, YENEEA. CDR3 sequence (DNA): TGTGCCAGCAGCCCCCACAATGCGGGAGAGACCCAGTACTTC. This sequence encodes CASSPHNAGETQYF.

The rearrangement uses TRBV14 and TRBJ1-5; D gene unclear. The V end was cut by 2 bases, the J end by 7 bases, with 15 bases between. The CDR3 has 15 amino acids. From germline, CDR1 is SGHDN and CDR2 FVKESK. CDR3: CASSQSPGAGQPQHF. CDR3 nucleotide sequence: TGTGCCAGCAGCCAATCTCCAGGTGCTGGACAGCCCCAGCATTTT. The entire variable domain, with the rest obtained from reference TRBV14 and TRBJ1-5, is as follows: EAGVTQFPSHSVIEKGQTVTLRCDPISGHDNLYWYRRVMGKEIKFLLHFVKESKQDESGMPNNRFLAERTGGTYSTLKVQPAELEDSGVYFCASSQSPGAGQPQHFGDGTRLSIL.

In DNA, the CDR3 is TGTGCCAGCAGCCAAGATACAGCGGGGGGGTACACCGGGGAGCTGTTTTTT. This sequence encodes CASSQDTAGGYTGELFF. The genes are TRBV4-2 and TRBJ2-2, with 10 bases aligning to TRBD2. After removal of 0 bases from V and 3 bases from J, the junction contained 4 bases not matched to a gene. From germline, CDR1 is LGHNA and CDR2 YNFKEQ. This CDR3 has 17 amino acids.

CDR3 protein: CASSPRTSGEGPQETQYF. In DNA form, the CDR3 reads TGTGCCAGCAGCCCGAGGACTAGCGGGGAGGGCCCCCAAGAGACCCAGTACTTC. This sequence joins TRBV5-6 and TRBJ2-5, with 12 nucleotides matching TRBD2. The trim removed 4 bases at V and 1 base at J, leaving 11 bases unmatched. This CDR3 contains 18 residues. The germline V gene encodes CDR1 SGHDT and CDR2 YYEEEE.

CDR3 sequence (DNA): TGTGCCAGCAGCGTACTCGCCAGGGAAACTGAGCAGTTCTTC. It translates to CASSVLARETEQFF. The chain couples TRBV9 to TRBJ2-1; the D gene is possibly TRBD1 (5 bases). V was clipped by 1 base and J by 9 bases, with 14 bases between them. The CDR3 spans 14 residues. Germline V gene data show CDR1 as SGDLS and CDR2 as YYNGEE.

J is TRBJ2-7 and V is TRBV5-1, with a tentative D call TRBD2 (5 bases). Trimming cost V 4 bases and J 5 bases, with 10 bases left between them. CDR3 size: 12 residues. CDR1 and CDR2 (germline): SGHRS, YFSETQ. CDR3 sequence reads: CASSPTGDEQYF. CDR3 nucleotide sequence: TGCGCCAGCAGCCCTACCGGGGACGAGCAGTACTTC.

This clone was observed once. CDR3 coding DNA: TGTGCCAGTAGTATACCGGTCGGAGATCTATGCGGCTACACCTTC. This encodes CASSIPVGDLCGYTF. The gene calls are TRBV19 and TRBJ1-2; no definite D call. Germline assignment: CDR1 LNHDA and CDR2 SQIVND (reference sequence). This CDR3 comprises 15 residues. V was cut by 2 bases and J by 8 bases, with 18 bases left in between. The entire variable domain, with the rest obtained from reference TRBV19 and TRBJ1-2, is as follows: DGGITQSPKYLFRKEGQNVTLSCEQNLNHDAMYWYRQDPGQGLRLIYYSQIVNDFQKGDIAEGYSVSREKKESFPLTVTSAQKNPTAFYLCASSIPVGDLCGYTFGSGTRLTVV.